This TCR beta chain was profiled in a study of cytomegalovirus exposure and HLA in healthy donors. The CDR3 totals 12 residues. Trimming removed 5 bases at V and 14 bases at J, with 16 bases between. Germline-derived CDR1 and CDR2 are MDHEN and SYDVKM. With 60 Vbeta and 13 Jbeta primers, the PCR was carried out. Assay used: immunoSEQ multiplex PCR; TCRdb lists only in-frame clones, some missing. The sample consists of under 250,000 clones, 81% of them appearing once. Input material: PBMCs. The sequence was collected from a woman aged 55-70 years in good health and CMV-seropositive. The chain couples TRBV28 to TRBJ1-5; TRBD1 is a possible D gene (5 bases). The CDR3, as DNA: TGTGCCAGCAGTAATGTGGACACCGGTAAGCATTTT. It codes for CASSNVDTGKHF.